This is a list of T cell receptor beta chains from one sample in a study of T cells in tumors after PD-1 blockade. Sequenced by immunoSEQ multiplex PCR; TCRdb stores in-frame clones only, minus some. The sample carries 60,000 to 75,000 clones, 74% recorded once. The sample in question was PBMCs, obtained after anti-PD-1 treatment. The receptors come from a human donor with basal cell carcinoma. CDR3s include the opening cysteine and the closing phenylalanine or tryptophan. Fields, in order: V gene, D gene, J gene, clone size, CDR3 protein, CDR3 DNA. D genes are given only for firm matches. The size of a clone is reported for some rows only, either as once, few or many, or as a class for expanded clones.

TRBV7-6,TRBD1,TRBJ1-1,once,CASSFTGVAEAFF,TGTGCCAGCAGCTTCACAGGGGTCGCTGAAGCTTTCTTT
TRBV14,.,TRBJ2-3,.,CASSQERWPFTDTQYF,TGTGCCAGCAGCCAAGAGCGGTGGCCTTTCACAGATACGCAGTATTTT
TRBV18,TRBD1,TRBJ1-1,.,CASSPVDRVNTEAFF,TGTGCCAGCTCACCGGTGGACAGGGTGAACACTGAAGCTTTCTTT
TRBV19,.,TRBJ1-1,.,CASSRWSNTEAFF,TGTGCCAGTAGTCGGTGGTCGAACACTGAAGCTTTCTTT
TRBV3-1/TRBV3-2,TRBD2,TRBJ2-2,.,CASSAVGLATGELFF,TGTGCCAGCAGCGCTGTAGGACTAGCGACCGGGGAGCTGTTTTTT
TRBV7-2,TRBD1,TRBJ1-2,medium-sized,CASSPDRSFDGYTF,TGTGCCAGCAGCCCGGACAGGTCCTTCGACGGCTACACCTTC
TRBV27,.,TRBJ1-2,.,CASSLSWQSTFRYGYTF,TGTGCCAGCAGTTTATCCTGGCAGTCCACTTTCCGGTATGGCTACACCTTC
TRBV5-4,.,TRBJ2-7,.,CASSLRGDNYEQYF,TGTGCCAGCAGCTTAAGAGGGGATAACTACGAGCAGTACTTC
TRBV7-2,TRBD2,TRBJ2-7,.,CASTRRGGGGSYEQYF,TGTGCCAGCACCCGCCGGGGCGGGGGGGGCTCCTACGAGCAGTACTTC
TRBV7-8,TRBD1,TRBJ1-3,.,CASSLFGVGQLSGNTIYF,TGTGCCAGCAGCTTATTCGGGGTGGGACAGCTCTCTGGAAACACCATATATTTT
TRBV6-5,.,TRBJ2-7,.,CASSPAYEQYF,TGTGCCAGCAGTCCTGCCTACGAGCAGTACTTC
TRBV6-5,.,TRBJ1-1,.,CASSYFTGKGGEAFF,TGTGCCAGCAGTTACTTCACAGGGAAAGGGGGTGAAGCTTTCTTT
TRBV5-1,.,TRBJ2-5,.,CASSLGWNQETQYF,TGCGCCAGCAGCTTGGGTTGGAATCAAGAGACCCAGTACTTC
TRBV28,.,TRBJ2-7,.,CASSLWQGLYF,TGTGCCAGCAGTTTATGGCAGGGCCTTTACTTC
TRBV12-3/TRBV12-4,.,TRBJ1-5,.,CASSQGYQPQHF,TGTGCCAGCAGCCAGGGGTATCAGCCCCAGCATTTT
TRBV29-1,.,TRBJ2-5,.,CSVDSSGDNF,TGCAGCGTTGATTCCTCAGGGGACAACTTC
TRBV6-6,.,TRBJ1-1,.,CASSYQGMNTEAFF,TGTGCCAGCAGTTATCAGGGGATGAACACTGAAGCTTTCTTT
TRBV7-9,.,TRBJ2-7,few,CASSLEVYEQYF,TGTGCCAGCAGCCTAGAAGTCTACGAGCAGTACTTC
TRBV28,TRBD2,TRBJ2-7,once,CASRSSGGNPYEQYF,TGTGCCAGCAGATCTAGCGGGGGGAACCCCTACGAGCAGTACTTC
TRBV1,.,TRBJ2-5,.,CTSSQTGTSVGGETQYF,TGCACCAGCAGCCAAACCGGGACTAGCGTGGGGGGAGAGACCCAGTACTTC
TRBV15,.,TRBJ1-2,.,CATSKDSGRYYGYTF,TGTGCCACCAGCAAAGACAGCGGACGGTACTATGGCTACACCTTC
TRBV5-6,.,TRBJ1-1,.,CASSYGITEAFF,TGTGCCAGCAGTTACGGAATTACTGAAGCTTTCTTT
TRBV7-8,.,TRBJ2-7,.,CASSRNQQYEQYF,TGTGCCAGCAGCCGAAACCAGCAGTACGAGCAGTACTTC
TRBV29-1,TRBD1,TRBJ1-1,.,CSFFPDRVSTEAFF,TGCAGCTTCTTTCCCGACAGGGTATCCACTGAAGCTTTCTTT
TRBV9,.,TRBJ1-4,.,CASSVSGSYNEKLFF,TGTGCCAGCAGCGTATCAGGGTCCTATAATGAAAAACTGTTTTTT
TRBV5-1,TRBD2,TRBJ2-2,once,CASSLRPTGLAGGGGELFF,TGCGCCAGCAGCTTAAGACCCACAGGACTAGCGGGGGGCGGCGGGGAGCTGTTTTTT
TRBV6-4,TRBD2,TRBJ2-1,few,CASSDSSGGANEQFF,TGTGCCAGCAGTGACTCTAGCGGGGGGGCCAATGAGCAGTTCTTC
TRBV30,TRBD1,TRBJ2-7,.,CAWRATGQGREYF,TGTGCCTGGAGGGCTACGGGACAGGGGCGGGAGTACTTC
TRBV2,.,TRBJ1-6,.,CASIEDSGNSPLHF,TGTGCCAGCATCGAAGACAGCGGGAATTCACCCCTCCACTTT
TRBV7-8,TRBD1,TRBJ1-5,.,CASSLTGQSYQPQHF,TGTGCCAGCAGCCTTACGGGACAGTCCTATCAGCCCCAGCATTTT
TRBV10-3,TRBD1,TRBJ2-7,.,CAIWTGGVDEQYF,TGTGCCATCTGGACAGGGGGGGTTGACGAGCAGTACTTC
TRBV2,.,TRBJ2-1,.,CASSGLRTMNEQFF,TGTGCCAGCAGTGGATTACGGACTATGAATGAGCAGTTCTTC
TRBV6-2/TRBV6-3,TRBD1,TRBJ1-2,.,CASSQTGVGYTF,TGTGCCAGCAGCCAGACAGGGGTTGGCTACACCTTC
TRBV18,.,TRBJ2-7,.,CASSPTDRPYEQYF,TGTGCCAGCTCACCTACTGACAGGCCCTACGAGCAGTACTTC
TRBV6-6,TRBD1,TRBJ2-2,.,CATGQGRGGELFF,TGTGCCACGGGACAGGGTAGGGGCGGGGAGCTGTTTTTT
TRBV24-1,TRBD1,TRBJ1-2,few,CATSDSGQISYGYTF,TGTGCCACCAGTGACTCGGGACAGATCTCCTATGGCTACACCTTC
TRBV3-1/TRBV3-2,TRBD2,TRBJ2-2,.,CASSWGLANPAGELFF,TGTGCCAGCAGCTGGGGACTAGCGAATCCCGCCGGGGAGCTGTTTTTT
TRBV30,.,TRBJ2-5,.,CAWSVLGGYQETQYF,TGTGCCTGGAGTGTACTGGGGGGTTACCAAGAGACCCAGTACTTC
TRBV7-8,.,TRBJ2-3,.,CASSSILLLEGDTQYF,TGTGCCAGCAGCTCGATCCTGCTCCTAGAGGGCGATACGCAGTATTTT
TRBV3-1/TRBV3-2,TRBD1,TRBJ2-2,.,CASSQGDRGNTGELFF,TGTGCCAGCAGCCAAGGAGACAGGGGGAACACCGGGGAGCTGTTTTTT
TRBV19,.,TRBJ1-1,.,CASSIGSGLKNTEAFF,TGTGCCAGTAGTATAGGATCCGGTCTAAAGAACACTGAAGCTTTCTTT
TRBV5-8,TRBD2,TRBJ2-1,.,CASSLVLAGANEQFF,TGTGCCAGCAGCTTGGTGCTAGCGGGGGCTAATGAGCAGTTCTTC
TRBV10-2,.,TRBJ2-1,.,CASSFPLTGSYNEQFF,TGCGCCAGCAGTTTCCCCCTTACAGGGTCCTACAATGAGCAGTTCTTC
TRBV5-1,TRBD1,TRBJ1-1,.,CASSFGTGGLGTEAFF,TGCGCCAGCAGCTTCGGGACAGGGGGTCTGGGCACTGAAGCTTTCTTT
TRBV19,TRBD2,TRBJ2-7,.,CASSMMTSGILSYEQYF,TGTGCCAGTAGTATGATGACTAGCGGGATCCTCTCCTACGAGCAGTACTTC
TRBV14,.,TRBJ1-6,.,CASSPWTVGNSPLHF,TGTGCCAGCAGCCCTTGGACGGTAGGAAATTCACCCCTCCACTTT
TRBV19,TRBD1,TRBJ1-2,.,CASRVTGGGYGYTF,TGTGCCAGTAGGGTTACAGGGGGAGGCTATGGCTACACCTTC
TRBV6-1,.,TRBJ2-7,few,CASSEGQWTYEQYF,TGTGCCAGCAGTGAGGGGCAGTGGACCTACGAGCAGTACTTC
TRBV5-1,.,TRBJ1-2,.,CASKGGGSNYGYTF,TGCGCCAGCAAGGGTGGGGGATCGAACTATGGCTACACCTTC
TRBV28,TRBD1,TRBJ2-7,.,CASSLRDRGLYEQYF,TGTGCCAGCAGTTTAAGGGACAGGGGGCTTTACGAGCAGTACTTC
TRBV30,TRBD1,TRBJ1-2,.,CAWSVTGRGYTF,TGTGCCTGGAGTGTGACAGGGCGCGGCTACACCTTC
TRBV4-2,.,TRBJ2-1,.,CASSQERDGYNEQFF,TGTGCCAGCAGCCAAGAGAGGGACGGCTACAATGAGCAGTTCTTC
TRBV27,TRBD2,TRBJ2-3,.,CASSTSGGGSTDTQYF,TGTGCCAGCAGCACTAGCGGGGGGGGTAGCACAGATACGCAGTATTTT
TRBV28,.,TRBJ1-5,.,CASSFRLLVGNQPQHF,TGTGCCAGCAGTTTTAGATTGCTCGTGGGCAATCAGCCCCAGCATTTT
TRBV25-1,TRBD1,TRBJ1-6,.,CASRRDRPNSPLHF,TGTGCCAGCAGACGGGACAGGCCGAATTCACCCCTCCACTTT
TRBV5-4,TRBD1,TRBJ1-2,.,CASSWTGGLYGYTF,TGTGCCAGCAGTTGGACAGGGGGCCTCTATGGCTACACCTTC
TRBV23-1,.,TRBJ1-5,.,CASSQSGGCSNQPQHF,TGCGCCAGCAGTCAATCTGGGGGTTGCAGCAATCAGCCCCAGCATTTT
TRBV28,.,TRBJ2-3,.,CASSTPETSTDTQYF,TGTGCCAGCAGTACCCCAGAAACTAGCACAGATACGCAGTATTTT
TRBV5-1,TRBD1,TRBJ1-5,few,CASSPTGPNQPQHF,TGCGCCAGCAGCCCGACAGGGCCCAATCAGCCCCAGCATTTT